The table lists the clone carrying this T cell receptor beta chain with a count of one. V lost 0 bases and J lost 4, with 16 bases in between. The CDR3 runs to 15 residues. The germline gives CDR1 DFQATT, CDR2 SNEGSKA (reference sequence). The sample belongs to a study of blood T cells in healthy people across ages. PCR was performed a second time for roughly 7 to 12 cycles using a sample-barcoded 5' primer and a J-beta primer mix. TCRdb reanalysed the 5' RACE reads using MiXCR and keeps one entry per CDR3 protein. The sample holds over 1,500,000 distinct CDR3 sequences; roughly 49% are singletons and the top ten take over 2%.

The chain has TRBV20-1 and TRBJ2-7; D might be TRBD1 (6 bases). The clonotype was recovered from a woman aged 40 to 55 in good health. The sequenced sample was blood. CDR3 in amino acids: CSARDPGTPGYEQYF. CDR3 nucleotides: TGCAGTGCTAGAGATCCCGGGACACCAGGTTACGAGCAGTACTTC.